This record covers a single TCR beta chain. Its antigen is undetermined. This sample is drawn from a study of identical twins. The CDR3 is 13 residues long. Between the trimmed V and J ends, which lost 6 bases and 1 base, there was a span of 9 bases. Study-level results: The more abundant beta clonotypes in cord blood had fewer insertions, and memory repertoires did not show this.

Unique molecular identifiers were present on the cDNA, and a universal primer site came from template switching. TCRdb used MiXCR to reprocess the 5' RACE reads, holding one entry per CDR3 protein. Of some 600,000 distinct CDR3 sequences detected, under 8.5% appear once; the ten largest clones hold 1.6%. In addition, the sample was reused for a study of yellow fever vaccine responses in identical twins.

Sequencing used PBMCs. The source of this sequence is a woman between 18 and 29 years old in good health. The chain couples TRBV12-3 or TRBV12-4 to TRBJ1-1; D is unclear. CDR3 protein: CASRRMGNTEAFF. CDR3 bases: TGTGCCAGCAGAAGAATGGGGAACACTGAAGCTTTCTTT.